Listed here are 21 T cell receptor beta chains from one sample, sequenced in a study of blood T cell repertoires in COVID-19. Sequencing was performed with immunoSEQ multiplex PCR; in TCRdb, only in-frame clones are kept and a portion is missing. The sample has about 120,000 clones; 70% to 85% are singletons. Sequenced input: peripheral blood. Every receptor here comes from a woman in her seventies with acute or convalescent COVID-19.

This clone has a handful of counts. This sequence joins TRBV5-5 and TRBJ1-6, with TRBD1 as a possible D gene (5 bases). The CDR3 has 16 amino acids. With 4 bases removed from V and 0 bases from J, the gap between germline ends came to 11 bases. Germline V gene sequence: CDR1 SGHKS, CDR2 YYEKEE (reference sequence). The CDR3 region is CASSLDSTSYNSPLHF. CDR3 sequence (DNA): TGTGCCAGCAGCCTAGACAGTACCTCCTATAATTCACCCCTCCACTTT. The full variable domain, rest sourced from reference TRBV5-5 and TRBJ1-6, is DAGVTQSPTHLIKTRGQQVTLRCSPISGHKSVSWYQQVLGQGPQFIFQYYEKEERGRGNFPDRFSARQFPNYSSELNVNALLLGDSALYLCASSLDSTSYNSPLHFGNGTRLTVT.

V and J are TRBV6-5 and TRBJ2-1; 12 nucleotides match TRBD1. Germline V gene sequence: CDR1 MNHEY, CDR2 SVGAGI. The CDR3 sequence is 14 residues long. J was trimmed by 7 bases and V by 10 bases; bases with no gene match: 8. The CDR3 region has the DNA TGTGCCACAAGGGGACAGGGGGCGTTTAATGAGCAGTTCTTC. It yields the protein CATRGQGAFNEQFF.

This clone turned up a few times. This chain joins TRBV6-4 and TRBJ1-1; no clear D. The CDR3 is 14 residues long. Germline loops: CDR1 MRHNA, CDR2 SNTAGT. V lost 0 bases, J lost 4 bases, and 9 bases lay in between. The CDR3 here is CASSDSKRPTEAFF. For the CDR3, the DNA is TGTGCCAGCAGTGACTCGAAGCGGCCCACTGAAGCTTTCTTT.

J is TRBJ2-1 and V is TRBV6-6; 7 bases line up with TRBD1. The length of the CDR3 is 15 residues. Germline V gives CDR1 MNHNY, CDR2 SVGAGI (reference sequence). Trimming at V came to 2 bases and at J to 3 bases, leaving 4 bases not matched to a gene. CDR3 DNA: TGTGCCAGCAGTTACGCAGGGGGTTTCTACAATGAGCAGTTCTTC. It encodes CASSYAGGFYNEQFF.

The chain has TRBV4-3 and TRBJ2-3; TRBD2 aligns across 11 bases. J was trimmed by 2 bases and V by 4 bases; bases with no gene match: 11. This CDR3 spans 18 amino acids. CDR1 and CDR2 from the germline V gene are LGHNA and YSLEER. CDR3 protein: CASSLSWGTSGPTDTQYF. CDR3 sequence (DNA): TGCGCCAGCAGCCTTTCCTGGGGGACTAGCGGACCCACAGATACGCAGTATTTT.

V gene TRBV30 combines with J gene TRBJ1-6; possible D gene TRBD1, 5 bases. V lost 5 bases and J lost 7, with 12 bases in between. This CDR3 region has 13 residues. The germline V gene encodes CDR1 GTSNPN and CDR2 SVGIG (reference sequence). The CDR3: CAWGDFLNSPLHF. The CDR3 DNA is TGTGCCTGGGGGGACTTCCTGAATTCACCCCTCCACTTT.

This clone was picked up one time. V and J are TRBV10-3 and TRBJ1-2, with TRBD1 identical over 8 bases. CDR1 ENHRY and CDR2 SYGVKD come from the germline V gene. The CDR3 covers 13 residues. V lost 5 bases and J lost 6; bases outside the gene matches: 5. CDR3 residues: CAISFSTGDGYTF. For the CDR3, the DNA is TGTGCCATCAGTTTCTCGACAGGGGATGGCTACACCTTC.

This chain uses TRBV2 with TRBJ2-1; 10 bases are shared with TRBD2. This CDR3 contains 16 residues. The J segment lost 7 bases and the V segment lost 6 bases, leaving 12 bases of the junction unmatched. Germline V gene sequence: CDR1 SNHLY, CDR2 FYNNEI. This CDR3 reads CASSATSGGGWNEQFF. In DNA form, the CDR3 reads TGTGCCAGCAGCGCTACCAGCGGGGGGGGATGGAATGAGCAGTTCTTC.

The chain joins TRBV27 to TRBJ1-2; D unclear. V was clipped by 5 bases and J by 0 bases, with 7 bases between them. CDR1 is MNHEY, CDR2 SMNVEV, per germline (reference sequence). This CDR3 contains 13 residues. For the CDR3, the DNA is TGTGCCAGCAGTCAGCGCCCTAACTATGGCTACACCTTC. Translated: CASSQRPNYGYTF.

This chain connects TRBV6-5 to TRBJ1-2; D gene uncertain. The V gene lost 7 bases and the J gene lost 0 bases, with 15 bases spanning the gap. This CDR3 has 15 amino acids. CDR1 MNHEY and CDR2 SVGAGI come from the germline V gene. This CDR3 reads CASTQQVAANYGYTF. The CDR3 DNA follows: TGTGCCAGCACCCAACAAGTAGCAGCTAACTATGGCTACACCTTC.

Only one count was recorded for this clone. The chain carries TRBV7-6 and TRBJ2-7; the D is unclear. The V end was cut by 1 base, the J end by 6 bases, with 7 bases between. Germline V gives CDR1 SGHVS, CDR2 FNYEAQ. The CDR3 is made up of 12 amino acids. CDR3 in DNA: TGTGCCAGCAGCTTAGACGGTCCCGAGCAGTACTTC. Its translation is CASSLDGPEQYF. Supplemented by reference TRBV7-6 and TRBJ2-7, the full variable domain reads GAGVSQSPRYKVTKRGQDVALRCDPISGHVSLYWYRQALGQGPEFLTYFNYEAQQDKSGLPNDRFSAERPEGSISTLTIQRTEQRDSAMYRCASSLDGPEQYFGPGTRLTVT.

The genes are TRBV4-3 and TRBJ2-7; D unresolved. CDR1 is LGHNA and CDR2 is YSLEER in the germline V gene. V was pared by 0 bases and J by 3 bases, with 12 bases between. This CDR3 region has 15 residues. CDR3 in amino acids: CASSQEKAAIYEQYF. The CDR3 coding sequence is TGCGCCAGCAGCCAAGAAAAGGCGGCGATCTACGAGCAGTACTTC.

The CDR3 DNA reads TGTGCCAGCTCACCACAGACAGCTAACTATGGCTACACCTTC. Protein product: CASSPQTANYGYTF. The genes are TRBV18 and TRBJ1-2, with D tentatively TRBD1 (5 bases). CDR3 size: 14 residues. Germline CDR1 reads KGHSH; CDR2 reads LQKENI. The V end was cut by 1 base, the J end by 0 bases, with 6 bases between.

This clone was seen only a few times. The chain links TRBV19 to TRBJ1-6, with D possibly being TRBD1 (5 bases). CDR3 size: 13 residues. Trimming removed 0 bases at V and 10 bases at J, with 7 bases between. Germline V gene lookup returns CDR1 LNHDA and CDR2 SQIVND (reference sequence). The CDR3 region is CASSIERGSPLHF. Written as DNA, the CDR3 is TGTGCCAGTAGTATAGAAAGGGGCTCACCCCTCCACTTT.

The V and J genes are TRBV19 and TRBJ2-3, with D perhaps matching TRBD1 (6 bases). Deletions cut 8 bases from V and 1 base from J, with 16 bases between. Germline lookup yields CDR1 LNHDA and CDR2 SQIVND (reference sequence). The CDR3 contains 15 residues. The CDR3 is CASRQALGGTDTQYF. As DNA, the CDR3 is TGTGCCAGTCGACAGGCTCTCGGGGGCACAGATACGCAGTATTTT.

The CDR3 is CASSPLSQPQHF. CDR3 sequence (DNA): TGTGCCAGCAGCCCCCTATCTCAGCCCCAGCATTTT. The rearrangement joins TRBV7-8 to TRBJ1-5, with unresolved D. V gave up 5 bases and J gave up 6 bases, with 8 bases separating them. Looked up from germline, CDR1 is SGHVS and CDR2 is FQNEAQ. CDR3 length: 12 residues.

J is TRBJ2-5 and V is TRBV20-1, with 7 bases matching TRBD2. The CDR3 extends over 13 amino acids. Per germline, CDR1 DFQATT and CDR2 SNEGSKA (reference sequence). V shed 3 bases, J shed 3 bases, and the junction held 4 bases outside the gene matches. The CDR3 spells CSASPSGEETQYF. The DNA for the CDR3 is TGCAGTGCTAGTCCTAGCGGCGAAGAGACCCAGTACTTC.

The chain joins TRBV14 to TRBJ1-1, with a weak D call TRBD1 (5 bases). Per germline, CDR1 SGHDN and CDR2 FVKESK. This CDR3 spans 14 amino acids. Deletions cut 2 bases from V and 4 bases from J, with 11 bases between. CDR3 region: CASSQYGGSTEAFF. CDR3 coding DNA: TGTGCCAGCAGCCAATACGGGGGGAGCACTGAAGCTTTCTTT.

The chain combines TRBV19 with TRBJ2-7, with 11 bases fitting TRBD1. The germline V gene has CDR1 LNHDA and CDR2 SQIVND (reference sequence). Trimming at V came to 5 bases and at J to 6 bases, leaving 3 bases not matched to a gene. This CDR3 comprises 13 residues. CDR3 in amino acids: CASSAGTGGEQYF. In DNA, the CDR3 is TGTGCCAGTAGTGCCGGGACAGGGGGCGAGCAGTACTTC.

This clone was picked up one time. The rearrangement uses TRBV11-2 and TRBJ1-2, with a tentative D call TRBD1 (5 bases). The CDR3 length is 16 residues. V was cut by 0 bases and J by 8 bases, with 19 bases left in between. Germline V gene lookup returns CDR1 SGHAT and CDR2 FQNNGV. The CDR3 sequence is CASSLDHDPQVRGYTF. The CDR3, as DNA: TGTGCCAGCAGCTTAGATCACGATCCACAGGTGCGGGGCTACACCTTC. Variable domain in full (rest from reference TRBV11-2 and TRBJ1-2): EAGVAQSPRYKIIEKRQSVAFWCNPISGHATLYWYQQILGQGPKLLIQFQNNGVVDDSQLPKDRFSAERLKGVDSTLKIQPAKLEDSAVYLCASSLDHDPQVRGYTFGSGTRLTVV.

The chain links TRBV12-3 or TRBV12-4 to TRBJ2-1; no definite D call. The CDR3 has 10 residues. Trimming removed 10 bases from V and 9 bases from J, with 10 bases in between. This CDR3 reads CATKRGEQFF. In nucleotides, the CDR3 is TGTGCCACCAAACGCGGTGAGCAGTTCTTC.